This T cell receptor beta chain appears in the sequencing data of a study of cytomegalovirus exposure and HLA in healthy donors. Points from the study as a whole: Later analysis demonstrated an association between a missense DCLRE1C variant and TCR beta V- and J-gene trimming. Cytomegalovirus association was assigned to approximately 160 TCR beta chains. For most TCR beta V segments, an earlier analysis put the productive rate at about 87% or about 30% of the time.

This clone was counted only a few times. Its antigen is undetermined. Germline V gene lookup returns CDR1 LGHNA and CDR2 YNFKEQ. Trimming shortened V by 0 bases and J by 1 base, and 9 bases separated the two germline ends. CDR3 length equals 15 residues. 60 Vbeta and 13 Jbeta primers were used in PCR. Here immunoSEQ multiplex PCR was the method, and the copy in TCRdb shows in-frame clones only, minus some. The profile shows around 210,000 clones, roughly four fifths of them singletons. The TCR originated in a woman aged 40 to 50 in good health and CMV-seronegative. The chain uses TRBV4-2 and TRBJ1-1; D remains ambiguous. The sequencing sample was made of PBMCs. The CDR3 is CASSQDLTGNTEAFF. CDR3 DNA: TGTGCCAGCAGCCAAGATCTCACGGGGAACACTGAAGCTTTCTTT.